This record concerns one TCR beta chain sequence. Antigen: not known. The sample is drawn from a study of T cell repertoires in cytomegalovirus infection. MiXCR was run by TCRdb on the reads, yielding one entry per CDR3 protein. The sample has about 85,000 distinct CDR3 sequences, around 49% seen once. The receptor was derived from a human donor in good health (CMV status not recorded). Some clones in this sample may be carry-over from other donors' samples. The sequences come from CD8+ T cells from cultured PBMCs, collected from culture after CMV antigen stimulation.

The CDR3 nucleotides are TGTGCCAGCAGCCAAGGCCCCCCCCTGGGGGGGGGCAACATTCAGTACTTC. Protein: CASSQGPPLGGGNIQYF. The rearrangement uses TRBV3-1 and TRBJ2-4, with D possibly TRBD2 on 7 matching bases. This CDR3 is built from 17 residues. Trimming took off 1 base at V and 7 bases at J, with 20 bases between the two ends. Germline V CDR1 and CDR2: LGHDT, YNNKEL (reference sequence).